This TCR beta chain came from a study of untreated major depressive disorder. Study-wide points: All top five TRBV05-01 clones per subject were private clones. TRBV05-01 (Vbeta 5.1) usage was higher in CD4+ T cells of depressed patients than controls.

This clone has just one count. The antigen remains unidentified. Using immunoSEQ multiplex PCR, the repertoire was profiled, and TCRdb retains in-frame clones only, with some absent. The profile shows roughly 13,000 clones, around 90% of them singletons. Enrichment usually gave about 95% pure CD4+ T cells. There are 13 residues in the CDR3. V was pared by 8 bases and J by 8 bases, with 16 bases between. Germline V CDR1 and CDR2: SNHLY, FYNNEI. The rearrangement links TRBV2 to TRBJ2-1; D is ambiguous. The material sequenced was CD4+ T cells from PBMCs. The source of this sequence is a man aged 25 to 40 with major depressive disorder. CDR3 DNA sequence: TGTGCCAGCGCACTGTGGGCTGGGCATGAGCAGTTCTTC. As protein: CASALWAGHEQFF.